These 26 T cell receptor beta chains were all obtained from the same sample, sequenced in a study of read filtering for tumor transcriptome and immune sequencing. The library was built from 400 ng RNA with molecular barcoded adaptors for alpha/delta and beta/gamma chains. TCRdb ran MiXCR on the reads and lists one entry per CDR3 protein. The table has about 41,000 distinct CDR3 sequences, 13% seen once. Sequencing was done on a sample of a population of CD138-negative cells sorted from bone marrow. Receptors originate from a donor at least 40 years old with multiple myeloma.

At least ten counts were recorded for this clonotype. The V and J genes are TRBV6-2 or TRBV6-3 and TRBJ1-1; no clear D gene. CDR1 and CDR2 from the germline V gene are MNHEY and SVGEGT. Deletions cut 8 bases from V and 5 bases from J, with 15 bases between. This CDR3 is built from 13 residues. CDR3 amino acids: CASGPGVGTEAFF. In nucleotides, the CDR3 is TGTGCCAGCGGACCTGGCGTGGGGACTGAAGCTTTCTTT.

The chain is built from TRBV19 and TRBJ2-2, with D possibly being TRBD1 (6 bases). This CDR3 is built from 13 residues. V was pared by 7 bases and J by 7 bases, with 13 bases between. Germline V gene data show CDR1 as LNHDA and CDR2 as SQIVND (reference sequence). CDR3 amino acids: CASTPLQGGELFF. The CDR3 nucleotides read TGTGCCAGTACCCCACTACAGGGCGGGGAGCTGTTTTTT. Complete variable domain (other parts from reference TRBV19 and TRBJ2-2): DGGITQSPKYLFRKEGQNVTLSCEQNLNHDAMYWYRQDPGQGLRLIYYSQIVNDFQKGDIAEGYSVSREKKESFPLTVTSAQKNPTAFYLCASTPLQGGELFFGEGSRLTVL.

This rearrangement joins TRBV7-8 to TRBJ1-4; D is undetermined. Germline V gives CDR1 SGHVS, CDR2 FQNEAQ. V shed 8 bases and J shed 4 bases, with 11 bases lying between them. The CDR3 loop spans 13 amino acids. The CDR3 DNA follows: TGTGCCAGCTCCTTCGGGGTTAATGAAAAACTGTTTTTT. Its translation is CASSFGVNEKLFF.

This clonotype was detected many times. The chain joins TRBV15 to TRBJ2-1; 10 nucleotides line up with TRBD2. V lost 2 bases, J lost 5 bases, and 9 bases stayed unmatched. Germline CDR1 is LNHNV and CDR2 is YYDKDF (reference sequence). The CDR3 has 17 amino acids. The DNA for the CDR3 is TGTGCCACCAGCAGAAGGGCGCTAGCGGGAGTTGACAATGAGCAGTTCTTC. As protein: CATSRRALAGVDNEQFF.

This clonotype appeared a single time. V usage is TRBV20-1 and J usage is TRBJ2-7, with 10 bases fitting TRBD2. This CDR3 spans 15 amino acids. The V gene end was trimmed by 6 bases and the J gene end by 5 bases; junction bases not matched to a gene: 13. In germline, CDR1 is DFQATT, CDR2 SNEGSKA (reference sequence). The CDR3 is CSAGASGSPRDEQYF. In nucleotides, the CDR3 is TGCAGTGCAGGGGCTAGCGGGAGCCCGCGGGACGAGCAGTACTTC.

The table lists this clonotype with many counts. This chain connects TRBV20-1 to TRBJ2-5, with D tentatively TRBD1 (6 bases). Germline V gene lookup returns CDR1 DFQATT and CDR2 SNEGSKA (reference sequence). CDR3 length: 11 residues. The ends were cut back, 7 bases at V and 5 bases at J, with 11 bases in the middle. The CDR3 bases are TGCAGTGTGGACAGCCCGGAGACCCAGTACTTC. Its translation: CSVDSPETQYF.

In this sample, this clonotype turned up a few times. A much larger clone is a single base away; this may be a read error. The CDR3 coding sequence is TGTGCCATCAGGGGACAGCGCACAGATACGCAGCATTTT. It specifies CAIRGQRTDTQHF. The rearrangement uses TRBV10-3 and TRBJ2-3; the match to TRBD1 covers 7 bases. The DNA end is more similar to TRBJ1-5, so the J call may be wrong. The length of the CDR3 is 13 residues. Germline V CDR1 and CDR2: ENHRY, SYGVKD.

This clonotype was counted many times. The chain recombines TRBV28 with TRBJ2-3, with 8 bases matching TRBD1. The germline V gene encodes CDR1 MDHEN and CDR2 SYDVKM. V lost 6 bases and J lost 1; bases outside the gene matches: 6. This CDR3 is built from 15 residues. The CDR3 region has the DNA TGTGCCAGCAGGGTACAGGGGGGTGGCACAGATACGCAGTATTTT. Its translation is CASRVQGGGTDTQYF.

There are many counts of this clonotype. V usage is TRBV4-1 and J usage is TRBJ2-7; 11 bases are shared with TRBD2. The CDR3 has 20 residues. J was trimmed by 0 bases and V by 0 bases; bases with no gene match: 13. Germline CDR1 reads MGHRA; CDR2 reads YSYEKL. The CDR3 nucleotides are TGCGCCAGCAGCCAAGAGTCGGCGCTAGCGGGGGGACTGAGCTCCTACGAGCAGTACTTC. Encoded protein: CASSQESALAGGLSSYEQYF.

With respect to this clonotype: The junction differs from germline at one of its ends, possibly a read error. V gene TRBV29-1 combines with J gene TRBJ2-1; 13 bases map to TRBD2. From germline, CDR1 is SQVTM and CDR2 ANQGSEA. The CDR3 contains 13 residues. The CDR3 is CSETSGRYNEQSF. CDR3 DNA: TGCAGCGAGACTAGCGGGAGGTACAATGAGCAGTCCTTC.

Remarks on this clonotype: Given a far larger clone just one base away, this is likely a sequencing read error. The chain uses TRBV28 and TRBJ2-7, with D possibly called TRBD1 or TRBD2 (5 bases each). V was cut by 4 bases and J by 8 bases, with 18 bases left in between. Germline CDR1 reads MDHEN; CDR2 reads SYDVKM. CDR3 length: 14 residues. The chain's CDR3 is CASSYPGRPWKQYF. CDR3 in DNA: TGTGCCAGCAGTTATCCGGGACGGCCCTGGAAGCAGTACTTC.

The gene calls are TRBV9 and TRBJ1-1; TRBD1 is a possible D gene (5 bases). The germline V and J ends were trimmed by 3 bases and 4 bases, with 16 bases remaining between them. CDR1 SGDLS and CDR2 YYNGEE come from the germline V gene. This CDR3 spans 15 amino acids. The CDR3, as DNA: TGTGCCAGCAGCGCGGAATCGGGGGAGGCCACTGAAGCTTTCTTT. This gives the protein CASSAESGEATEAFF.

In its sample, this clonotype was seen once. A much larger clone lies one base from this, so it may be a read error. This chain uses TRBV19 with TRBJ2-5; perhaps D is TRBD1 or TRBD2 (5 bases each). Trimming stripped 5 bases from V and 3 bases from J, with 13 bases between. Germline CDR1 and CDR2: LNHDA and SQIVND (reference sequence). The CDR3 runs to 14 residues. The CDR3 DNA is TGTGCCAGTAGTGTCCGGGGCGCCGAAGAGACCCAGTACTTC. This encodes CASSVRGAEETQYF.

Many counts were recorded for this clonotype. DNA of the CDR3: TGCAGCCCGAGCGGGGACGGCCCTGAAGCTTTCTTT. It yields the protein CSPSGDGPEAFF. The chain joins TRBV29-1 to TRBJ1-1; D possibly corresponds to TRBD1 (5 bases). CDR1 is SQVTM and CDR2 is ANQGSEA in the germline V gene. Trimming took off 8 bases at V and 6 bases at J, with 16 bases between the two ends. This CDR3 is built from 12 residues.

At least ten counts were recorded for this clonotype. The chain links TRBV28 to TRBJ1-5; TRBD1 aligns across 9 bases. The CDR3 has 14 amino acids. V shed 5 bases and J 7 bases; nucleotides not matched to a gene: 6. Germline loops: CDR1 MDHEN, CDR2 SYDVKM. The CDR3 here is CASSPRTGEQPQHF. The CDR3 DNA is TGTGCCAGCAGTCCGCGGACAGGGGAGCAGCCCCAGCATTTT.

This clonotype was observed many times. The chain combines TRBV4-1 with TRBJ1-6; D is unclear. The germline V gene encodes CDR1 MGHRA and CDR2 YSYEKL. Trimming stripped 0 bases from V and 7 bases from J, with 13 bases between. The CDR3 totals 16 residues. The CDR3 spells CASSQDITAINSPLHF. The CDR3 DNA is TGCGCCAGCAGCCAAGATATTACGGCGATAAATTCACCCCTCCACTTT.

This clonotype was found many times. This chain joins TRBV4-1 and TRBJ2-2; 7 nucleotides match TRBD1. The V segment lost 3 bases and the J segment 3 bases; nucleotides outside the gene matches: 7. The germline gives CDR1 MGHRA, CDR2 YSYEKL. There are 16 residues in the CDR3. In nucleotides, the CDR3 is TGCGCCAGCAGCCAGAGGGACAGTTCCTACACCGGGGAGCTGTTTTTT. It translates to CASSQRDSSYTGELFF.

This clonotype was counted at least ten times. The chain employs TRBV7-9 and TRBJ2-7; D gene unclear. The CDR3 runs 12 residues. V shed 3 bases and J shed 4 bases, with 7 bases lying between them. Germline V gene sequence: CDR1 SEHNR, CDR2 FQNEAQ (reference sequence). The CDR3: CASSFRPYEQYF. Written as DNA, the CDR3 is TGTGCCAGCAGCTTTCGCCCGTACGAGCAGTACTTC.

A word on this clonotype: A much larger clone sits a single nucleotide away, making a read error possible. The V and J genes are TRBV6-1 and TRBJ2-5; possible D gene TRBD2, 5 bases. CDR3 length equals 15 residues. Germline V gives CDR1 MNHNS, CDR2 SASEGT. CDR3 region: CASSEAIGVQETQHF. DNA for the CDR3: TGTGCCAGCAGTGAAGCAATCGGGGTACAAGAGACCCAGCACTTC.

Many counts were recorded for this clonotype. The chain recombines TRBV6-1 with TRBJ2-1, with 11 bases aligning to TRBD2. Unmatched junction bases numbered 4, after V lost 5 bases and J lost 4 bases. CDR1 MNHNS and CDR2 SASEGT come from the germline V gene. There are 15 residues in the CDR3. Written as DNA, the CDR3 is TGTGCCAGCAGTTCCGGGACTAGCGGTTACAATGAGCAGTTCTTC. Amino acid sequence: CASSSGTSGYNEQFF.

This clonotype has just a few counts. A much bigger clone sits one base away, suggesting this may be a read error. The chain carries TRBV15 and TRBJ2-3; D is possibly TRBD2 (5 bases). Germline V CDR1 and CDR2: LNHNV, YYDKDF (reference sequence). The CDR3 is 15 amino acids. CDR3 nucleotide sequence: TGTGCCATCAGCAGCCAAGCGGCTAGCACAGATACGCAGTATTTT. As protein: CAISSQAASTDTQYF.

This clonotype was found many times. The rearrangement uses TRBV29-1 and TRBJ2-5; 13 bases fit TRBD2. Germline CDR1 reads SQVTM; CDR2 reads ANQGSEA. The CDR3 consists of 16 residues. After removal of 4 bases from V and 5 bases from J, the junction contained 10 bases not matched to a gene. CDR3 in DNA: TGCAGCGTTGTTCCGACTAGCGGGAGGCTGGGGGAGACCCAGTACTTC. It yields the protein CSVVPTSGRLGETQYF.

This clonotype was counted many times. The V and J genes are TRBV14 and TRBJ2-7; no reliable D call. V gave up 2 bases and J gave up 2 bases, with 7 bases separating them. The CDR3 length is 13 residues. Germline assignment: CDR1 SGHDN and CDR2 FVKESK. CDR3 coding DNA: TGTGCCAGCAGCCAAAGGCCACCCTACGAGCAGTACTTC. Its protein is CASSQRPPYEQYF.

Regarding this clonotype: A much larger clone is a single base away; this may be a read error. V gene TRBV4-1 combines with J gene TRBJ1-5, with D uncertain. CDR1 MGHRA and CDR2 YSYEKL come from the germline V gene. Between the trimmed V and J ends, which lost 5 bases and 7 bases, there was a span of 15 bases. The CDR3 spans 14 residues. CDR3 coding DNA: TGCGCCAGCAGCTTTAAGTTAGGGCTACAGCCCCAGCATTTT. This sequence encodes CASSFKLGLQPQHF.

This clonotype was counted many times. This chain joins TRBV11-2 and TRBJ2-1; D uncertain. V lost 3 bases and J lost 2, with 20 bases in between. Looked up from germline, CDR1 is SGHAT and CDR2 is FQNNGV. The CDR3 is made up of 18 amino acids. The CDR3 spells CASSFGSVRPYTYNEQFF. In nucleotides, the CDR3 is TGTGCCAGCAGCTTTGGGTCAGTTCGTCCTTACACCTACAATGAGCAGTTCTTC.

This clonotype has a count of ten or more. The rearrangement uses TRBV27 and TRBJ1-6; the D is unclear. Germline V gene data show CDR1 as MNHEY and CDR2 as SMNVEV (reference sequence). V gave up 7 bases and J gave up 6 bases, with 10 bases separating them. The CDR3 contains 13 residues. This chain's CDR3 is CASMEISNSPLHF. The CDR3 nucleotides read TGTGCCAGCATGGAGATATCTAATTCACCCCTCCACTTT.